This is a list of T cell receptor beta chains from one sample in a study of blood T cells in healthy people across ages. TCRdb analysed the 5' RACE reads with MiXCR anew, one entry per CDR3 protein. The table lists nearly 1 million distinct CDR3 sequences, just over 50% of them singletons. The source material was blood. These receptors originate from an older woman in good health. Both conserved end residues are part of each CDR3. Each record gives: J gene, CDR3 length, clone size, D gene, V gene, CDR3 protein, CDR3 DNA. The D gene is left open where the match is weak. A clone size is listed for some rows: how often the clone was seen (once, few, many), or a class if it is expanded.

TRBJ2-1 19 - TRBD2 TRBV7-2 CASSLWAQTSGRSYNEQFF TGTGCCAGCAGCTTATGGGCCCAAACTAGCGGGAGATCCTACAATGAGCAGTTCTTC
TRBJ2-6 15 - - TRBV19 CASDGWNSGANVLTF TGTGCCAGCGATGGGTGGAACTCTGGGGCCAACGTCCTGACTTTC
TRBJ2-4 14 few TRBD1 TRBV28 CASTPLGQVNIQYF TGTGCCAGCACTCCTCTGGGACAGGTGAACATTCAGTACTTC
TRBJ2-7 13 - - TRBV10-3 CAISETGLYEQYF TGTGCCATCAGTGAGACAGGATTGTACGAGCAGTACTTC
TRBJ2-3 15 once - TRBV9 CASSVDGQYTDTQYF TGTGCCAGCAGCGTAGACGGGCAGTACACAGATACGCAGTATTTT
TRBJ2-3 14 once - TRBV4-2 CAGSQKLGPDTQYF TGTGCCGGCAGCCAAAAGTTGGGCCCAGATACGCAGTATTTT
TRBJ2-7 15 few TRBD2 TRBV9 CASSVSGTTSYEQYF TGTGCCAGCAGCGTTAGCGGGACAACCTCCTACGAGCAGTACTTC
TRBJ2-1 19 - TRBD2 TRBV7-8 CASSRTGLAGGGSYDEQFF TGTGCCAGCAGCCGAACGGGACTAGCGGGAGGGGGTTCCTACGATGAGCAGTTCTTC
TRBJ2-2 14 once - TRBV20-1 CSALRLEIVGELFF TGCAGTGCTCTGCGACTCGAGATAGTCGGGGAGCTGTTTTTT
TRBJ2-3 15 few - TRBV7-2 CASSLQAENTDTQYF TGTGCCAGCAGCTTACAAGCGGAGAACACAGATACGCAGTATTTT
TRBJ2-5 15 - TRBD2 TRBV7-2 CASSCSGATSDEQYF TGTGCCAGCAGCTGTAGCGGGGCCACCTCCGATGAGCAGTACTTC
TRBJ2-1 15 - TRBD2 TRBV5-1 CASSYDKREVNEQFF TGCGCCAGCAGCTATGATAAGCGGGAGGTCAATGAGCAGTTCTTC
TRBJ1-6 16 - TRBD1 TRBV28 CASSLRTGEVNSPLHF TGTGCCAGCAGTCTCCGGACAGGGGAGGTTAATTCACCCCTCCACTTT
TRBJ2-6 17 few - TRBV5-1 CASSLAATVKGANVLTF TGCGCCAGCAGCTTGGCCGCGACAGTCAAAGGGGCCAACGTCCTGACTTTC
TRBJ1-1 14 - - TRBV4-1 CASSQEGLWTEAFF TGCGCCAGCAGCCAAGAGGGGTTGTGGACTGAAGCTTTCTTT
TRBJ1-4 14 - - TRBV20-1 CSARDLPSNEKLFF TGCAGTGCTAGAGATCTCCCCAGCAATGAAAAACTGTTTTTT
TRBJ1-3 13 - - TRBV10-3 CAISETGGNTIYF TGTGCCATCAGTGAAACAGGAGGAAACACCATATATTTT
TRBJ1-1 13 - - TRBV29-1 CSVVGRPNTEAFF TGCAGCGTTGTAGGCAGGCCGAACACTGAAGCTTTCTTT
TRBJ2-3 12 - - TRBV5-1 CASTWQGDTQYF TGCGCCAGCACCTGGCAGGGGGATACGCAGTATTTT
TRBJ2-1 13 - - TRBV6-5 CASGLGLYNEQFF TGTGCCAGCGGACTGGGGCTTTATAATGAGCAGTTCTTC
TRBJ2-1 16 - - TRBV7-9 CAGRSTGGSSYNEQFF TGTGCCGGCAGGTCTACCGGCGGGTCCTCCTACAATGAGCAGTTCTTC
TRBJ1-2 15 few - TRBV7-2 CASSLWSGENYGYTF TGTGCCAGCAGCTTATGGTCGGGCGAGAACTATGGCTACACCTTC
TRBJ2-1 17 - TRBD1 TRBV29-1 CSVAHIEMTGGGDEQFF TGCAGCGTTGCTCATATAGAAATGACAGGGGGTGGGGATGAGCAGTTCTTC
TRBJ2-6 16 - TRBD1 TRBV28 CASRQQGAFGANVLTF TGTGCCAGCAGGCAACAGGGGGCCTTTGGGGCCAACGTCCTGACTTTC
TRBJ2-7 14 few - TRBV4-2 CASSQEPGRNEQYF TGTGCCAGCAGCCAAGAACCGGGGCGGAACGAGCAGTACTTC
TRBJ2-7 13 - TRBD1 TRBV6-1 CAGSGDRVYEQYF TGTGCCGGCAGTGGGGACAGGGTCTACGAGCAGTACTTC
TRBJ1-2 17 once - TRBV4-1 CASSQEGQVHFNYGYTF TGCGCCAGCAGCCAAGAGGGCCAGGTCCACTTTAACTATGGCTACACCTTC
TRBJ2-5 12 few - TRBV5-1 CASSFSDETQYF TGCGCCAGCAGCTTTTCAGACGAGACCCAGTACTTC
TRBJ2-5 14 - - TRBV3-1 CASSQFSPQETQYF TGTGCCAGCAGCCAGTTCTCCCCACAAGAGACCCAGTACTTC
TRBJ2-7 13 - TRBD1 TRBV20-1 CSARGGGSYEQYF TGCAGTGCCAGAGGGGGCGGATCCTACGAGCAGTACTTC
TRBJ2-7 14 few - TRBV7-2 CASSHVGSSYEQYF TGTGCCAGCAGCCATGTGGGGAGCTCCTACGAGCAGTACTTC
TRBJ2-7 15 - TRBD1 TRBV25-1 CASSDGQGAFYEQYF TGTGCCAGCAGTGACGGACAGGGGGCTTTCTACGAGCAGTACTTC
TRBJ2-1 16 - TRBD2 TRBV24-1 CATSDPGTSGRNEQFF TGTGCCACCAGTGATCCTGGGACTAGCGGGAGGAATGAGCAGTTCTTC
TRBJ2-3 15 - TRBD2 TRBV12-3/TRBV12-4 CASTIAGLDTDTQYF TGTGCCAGCACCATAGCGGGGTTAGACACAGATACGCAGTATTTT
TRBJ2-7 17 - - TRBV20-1 CSAHRAQPPGVSVEQYF TGCAGTGCTCACCGCGCACAACCTCCAGGGGTCTCGGTCGAGCAGTACTTC
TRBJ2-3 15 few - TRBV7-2 CASSFLRSSTDTQYF TGTGCCAGCAGCTTTCTTAGGTCCAGCACAGATACGCAGTATTTT
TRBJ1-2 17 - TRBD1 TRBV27 CASSLSLPGQGSYGYTF TGTGCCAGCAGTTTATCTCTTCCGGGACAGGGTAGCTATGGCTACACCTTC
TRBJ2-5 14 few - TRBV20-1 CSAGEGGLQETQYF TGCAGTGCAGGGGAGGGGGGGCTTCAAGAGACCCAGTACTTC
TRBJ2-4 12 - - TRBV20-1 CSARTAVNIQYF TGCAGTGCGAGGACAGCCGTAAACATTCAGTACTTC
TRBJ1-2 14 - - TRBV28 CASSTQGNIGGYTF TGTGCCAGCAGTACTCAGGGGAACATCGGCGGCTACACCTTC
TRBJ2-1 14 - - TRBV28 CASSLDGPPNEQFF TGTGCCAGCAGTTTAGACGGCCCTCCTAATGAGCAGTTCTTC
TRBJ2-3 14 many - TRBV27 CASSWQGFTDTQYF TGTGCCAGCAGTTGGCAGGGCTTCACAGATACGCAGTATTTT
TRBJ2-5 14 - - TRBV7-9 CASSEKMVEETQYF TGTGCCAGCAGCGAAAAGATGGTCGAAGAGACCCAGTACTTC
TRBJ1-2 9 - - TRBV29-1 CSVAAGNTF -
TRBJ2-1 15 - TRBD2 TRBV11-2 CASSHTSGVYFEQFF TGTGCCAGCAGCCACACTAGCGGGGTATACTTTGAGCAGTTCTTC
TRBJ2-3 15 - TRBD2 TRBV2 CASSPVPGLADTQYF TGTGCCAGCAGTCCAGTCCCGGGACTAGCGGATACGCAGTATTTT